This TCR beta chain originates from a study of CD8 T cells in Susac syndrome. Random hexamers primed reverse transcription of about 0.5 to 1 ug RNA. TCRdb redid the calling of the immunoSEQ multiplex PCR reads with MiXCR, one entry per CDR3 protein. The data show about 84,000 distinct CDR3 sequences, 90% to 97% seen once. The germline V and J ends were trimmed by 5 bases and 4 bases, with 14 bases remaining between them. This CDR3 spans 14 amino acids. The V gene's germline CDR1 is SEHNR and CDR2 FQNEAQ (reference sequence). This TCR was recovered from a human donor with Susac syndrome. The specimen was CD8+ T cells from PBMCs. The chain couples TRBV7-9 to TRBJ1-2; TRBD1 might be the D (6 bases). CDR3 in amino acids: CASSDNTGPYGYTF. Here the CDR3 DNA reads TGTGCCAGCAGCGATAACACAGGGCCCTATGGCTACACCTTC. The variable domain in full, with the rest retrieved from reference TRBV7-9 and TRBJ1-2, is DTGVSQNPRHKITKRGQNVTFRCDPISEHNRLYWYRQTLGQGPEFLTYFQNEAQLEKSRLLSDRFSAERPKGSFSTLEIQRTEQGDSAMYLCASSDNTGPYGYTFGSGTRLTVV.